This entry is about one T cell receptor (beta chain). The antigen this receptor binds is unknown. The sample holds no much larger clone one base away, and base qualities are not on file. Its CDR3 holds 13 amino acids, cysteine through phenylalanine. The CDR3 DNA has 39 bases and is translated from base 1. The junction carries 9 bases between V and J, which are trimmed by 1 base and 7 bases respectively. For CDR1 and CDR2, the germline V gene lists SGHRS and YFSETQ. Library generation was performed with the immunoSEQ multiplex PCR assay. As stored in TCRdb, this immuneACCESS dataset retains in-frame rearrangements with V and J assigned. A fraction of the clones does not appear; measured against another copy, unresolved V genes explain less than half of the discrepancy, and the remainder lacks a known reason. The sample contains 190,000 or so clones, just under 95% of them found a single time. The ten biggest clones cover approximately 1.5% of the sample.

The sample is drawn from a study of control samples from healthy donors and cancer patients (dated by TCRdb to the early 2020s). This sequence uses TRBV5-1 and TRBJ1-5; the D gene is not confidently resolved. Sequencing used blood. This sequence was found in a man aged 18 to 30 in good health. The CDR3 reads as follows: CASSLNRGQPQHF. The bases read TGCGCCAGCAGCTTGAATCGAGGCCAGCCCCAGCATTTT.